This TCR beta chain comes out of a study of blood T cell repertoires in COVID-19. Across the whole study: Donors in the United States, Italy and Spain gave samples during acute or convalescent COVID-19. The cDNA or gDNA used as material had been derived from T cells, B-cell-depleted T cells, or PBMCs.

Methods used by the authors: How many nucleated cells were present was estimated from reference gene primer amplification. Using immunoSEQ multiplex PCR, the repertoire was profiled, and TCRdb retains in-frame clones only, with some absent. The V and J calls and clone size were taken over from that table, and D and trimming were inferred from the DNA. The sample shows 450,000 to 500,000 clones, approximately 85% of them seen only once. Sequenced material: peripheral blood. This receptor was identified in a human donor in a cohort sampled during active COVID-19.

The CDR3 sequence is CASSLRQVQYF. CDR3 bases: TGTGCCAGCAGCCTACGACAGGTCCAGTACTTC. The chain links TRBV7-2 to TRBJ2-7, with D possibly TRBD1 on 6 matching bases. Germline V lookup: CDR1 SGHTA, CDR2 FQGNSA. CDR3 length: 11 amino acids. The V and J ends lost 5 bases and 10 bases respectively, with 12 bases between them.